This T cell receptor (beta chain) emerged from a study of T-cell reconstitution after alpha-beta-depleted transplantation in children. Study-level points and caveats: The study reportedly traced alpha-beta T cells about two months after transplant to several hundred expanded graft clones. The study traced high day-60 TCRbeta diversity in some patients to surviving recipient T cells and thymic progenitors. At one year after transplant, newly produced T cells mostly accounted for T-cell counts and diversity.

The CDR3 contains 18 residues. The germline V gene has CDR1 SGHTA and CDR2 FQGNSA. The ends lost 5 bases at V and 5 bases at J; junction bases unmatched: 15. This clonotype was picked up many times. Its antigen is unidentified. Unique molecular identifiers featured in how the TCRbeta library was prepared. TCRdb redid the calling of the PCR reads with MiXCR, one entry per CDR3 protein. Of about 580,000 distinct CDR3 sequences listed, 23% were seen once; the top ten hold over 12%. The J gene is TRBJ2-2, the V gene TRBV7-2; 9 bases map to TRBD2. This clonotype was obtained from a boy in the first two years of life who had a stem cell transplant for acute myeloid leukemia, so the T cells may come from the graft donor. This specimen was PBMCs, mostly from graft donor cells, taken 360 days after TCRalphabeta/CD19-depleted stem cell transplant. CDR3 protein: CASSRSFSGGLGTGELFF. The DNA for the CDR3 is TGTGCCAGCAGCCGAAGTTTTAGCGGGGGTCTCGGTACCGGGGAGCTGTTTTTT.